This T cell receptor (beta chain) derives from a study of blood T cell repertoires in COVID-19. The CDR3 runs to 13 residues. Trimming left V 5 bases short and J 2 bases short, with 10 bases between. CDR1 and CDR2 from the germline V gene are LGHNT and FRNRAP. Per the authors' pipeline: Estimation of nucleated cell counts relied on the amplification of reference gene primers. TCRdb's copy holds only in-frame clones and misses some; the assay was immunoSEQ multiplex PCR. V and J calls and clone size are those listed in that table; D and trimming were worked out from the DNA. Of some 120,000 clones listed, approximately 74% are singletons.

V gene TRBV12-5 combines with J gene TRBJ2-7, with D hard to call. The origin of this receptor is a man aged 55 to 69 with acute or convalescent COVID-19. The sample comprised peripheral blood. The CDR3 loop is CASGPDLTYEQYF. For the CDR3, the DNA is TGTGCTAGTGGTCCTGACTTAACCTACGAGCAGTACTTC.